Below, 18 T cell receptor beta chains from the same sample are listed, as sequenced in a study of cytomegalovirus exposure and HLA in healthy donors. TCRdb keeps only in-frame clones here, not all; method: immunoSEQ multiplex PCR. The data hold about 360,000 clones, with more than 80% observed a single time. The sequencing sample was made of PBMCs. These receptors were obtained from a young woman in good health and CMV-seronegative.

This clone was seen only a few times. CDR3 protein: CASSTGTASMNTEAFF. CDR3 nucleotides: TGTGCCAGCAGTACAGGGACAGCTTCCATGAACACTGAAGCTTTCTTT. The V and J genes are TRBV28 and TRBJ1-1; 7 positions match TRBD1. Germline CDR1 MDHEN, CDR2 SYDVKM. CDR3 length equals 16 residues. V was pared by 5 bases and J by 0 bases, with 9 bases of the junction left unmatched. Full variable domain (outside the CDR3, taken from reference TRBV28 and TRBJ1-1): DVKVTQSSRYLVKRTGEKVFLECVQDMDHENMFWYRQDPGLGLRLIYFSYDVKMKEKGDIPEGYSVSREKKERFSLILESASTNQTSMYLCASSTGTASMNTEAFFGQGTRLTVV.

The chain carries TRBV18 and TRBJ2-7; D not certain. The CDR3 covers 13 residues. Trimming took 2 bases from V and 7 from J, leaving 12 bases between them. CDR1 is KGHSH, CDR2 LQKENI, per germline. This chain's CDR3 is CASSPFGEREQYF. The CDR3 coding sequence is TGTGCCAGCTCACCATTCGGAGAGCGTGAGCAGTACTTC.

The rearrangement links TRBV27 to TRBJ2-1; D is unclear. The germline V gene has CDR1 MNHEY and CDR2 SMNVEV (reference sequence). Trimming stripped 8 bases from V and 10 bases from J, with 15 bases between. CDR3 length equals 12 residues. For the CDR3, the DNA is TGTGCCAGCCGATCGGGTCGTCGAGAGCAGTTCTTC. Protein: CASRSGRREQFF.

The chain recombines TRBV27 with TRBJ2-7; the D gene is possibly TRBD1 (6 bases). Trimming removed 3 bases from V and 1 base from J, with 10 bases in between. Germline V gene sequence: CDR1 MNHEY, CDR2 SMNVEV (reference sequence). This CDR3 is 14 amino acids long. The CDR3 protein is CASSLARGSYEQYF. Here the CDR3 DNA reads TGTGCCAGCAGTTTGGCCAGGGGATCCTACGAGCAGTACTTC.

The chain couples TRBV6-1 to TRBJ2-5; tentatively, D is TRBD2 (6 bases). V shed 10 bases and J shed 3 bases, with 21 bases lying between them. The length of the CDR3 is 15 residues. Germline V CDR1 and CDR2: MNHNS, SASEGT. DNA of the CDR3: TGTGCCACCCATCCCCAGGTCTCGGGGGAAGAGACCCAGTACTTC. It codes for CATHPQVSGEETQYF.

The chain couples TRBV28 to TRBJ2-6, with 10 positions matching TRBD2. V was pared by 11 bases and J by 1 base, with 8 bases of the junction left unmatched. CDR1 is MDHEN, CDR2 SYDVKM, per germline. This CDR3 is 16 amino acids long. The CDR3 spells CALSGGDTSGANVLTF. For the CDR3, the DNA is TGTGCCCTCAGCGGGGGGGACACATCTGGGGCCAACGTCCTGACTTTC.

This chain connects TRBV7-2 to TRBJ1-5, with no clear D. This CDR3 has 14 residues. With 3 bases removed from V and 0 bases from J, the gap between germline ends came to 6 bases. The germline CDR1 and CDR2 sequences are SGHTA and FQGNSA. The CDR3, as DNA: TGTGCCAGCAGCTTCCGGGGTAGCAATCAGCCCCAGCATTTT. This translates into CASSFRGSNQPQHF. The complete variable domain, with remaining parts taken from reference TRBV7-2 and TRBJ1-5, reads GAGVSQSPSNKVTEKGKDVELRCDPISGHTALYWYRQSLGQGLEFLIYFQGNSAPDKSGLPSDRFSAERTGGSVSTLTIQRTQQEDSAVYLCASSFRGSNQPQHFGDGTRLSIL.

This chain connects TRBV11-1 to TRBJ2-4; 10 nucleotides line up with TRBD1. Germline CDR1 reads SGHAT; CDR2 reads FQDESV (reference sequence). CDR3 length equals 16 residues. V shed 1 base and J 7 bases; nucleotides not matched to a gene: 7. The CDR3 sequence is CASSLGGRTGGNIQYF. The DNA for the CDR3 is TGTGCCAGCAGCTTAGGTGGACGGACAGGGGGGAACATTCAGTACTTC. The full variable domain, with the rest looked up from reference TRBV11-1 and TRBJ2-4, is EAEVAQSPRYKITEKSQAVAFWCDPISGHATLYWYRQILGQGPELLVQFQDESVVDDSQLPKDRFSAERLKGVDSTLKIQPAELGDSAMYLCASSLGGRTGGNIQYFGAGTRLSVL.

This clone was seen more than once but under ten times. The genes are TRBV15 and TRBJ1-2; D possibly corresponds to TRBD1 (5 bases). Germline values: CDR1 LNHNV, CDR2 YYDKDF (reference sequence). This CDR3 has 14 amino acids. The ends were cut back, 0 bases at V and 4 bases at J, with 9 bases in the middle. The CDR3 DNA sequence: TGTGCCACCAGCAGAGACAGGGACTTCTATGGCTACACCTTC. Its translation: CATSRDRDFYGYTF.

This clone was seen only once. The chain combines TRBV6-1 with TRBJ1-2; tentative D call: TRBD1 (6 bases). Germline CDR1 is MNHNS and CDR2 is SASEGT. The CDR3 length is 14 residues. V lost 3 bases and J 7 bases, leaving 15 bases between the germline ends. The CDR3, as DNA: TGTGCCAGCAGTGACCCAGGGGAACAGCTTGGCTACACCTTC. This encodes CASSDPGEQLGYTF.

The chain links TRBV30 to TRBJ2-2; D gene ambiguous. The CDR3 has 12 amino acids. CDR1 is GTSNPN, CDR2 SVGIG, per germline (reference sequence). The V end was cut by 8 bases, the J end by 4 bases, with 11 bases between. The CDR3 is CARNELTGELFF. CDR3 DNA sequence: TGTGCCAGAAACGAGCTCACCGGGGAGCTGTTTTTT.

There are many counts of this clone. The CDR3 protein is CATSGIQTSNEQFF. For the CDR3, the DNA is TGTGCCACCAGCGGAATACAGACAAGCAATGAGCAGTTCTTC. The chain is built from TRBV15 and TRBJ2-1, with D unclear. CDR3 size: 14 residues. The ends were cut back, 5 bases at V and 6 bases at J, with 14 bases in the middle. CDR1 is LNHNV and CDR2 is YYDKDF in the germline V gene (reference sequence).

The chain recombines TRBV6-1 with TRBJ2-7; no firm D call. The V gene's germline CDR1 is MNHNS and CDR2 SASEGT. The CDR3 has 16 amino acids. The V and J ends lost 1 base and 3 bases respectively, with 16 bases between them. The CDR3 nucleotides read TGTGCCAGCAGTGAAGGAATAGTGCCAGGTGTCTACGAGCAGTACTTC. Residues: CASSEGIVPGVYEQYF.

The gene calls are TRBV4-1 and TRBJ2-4, with D perhaps TRBD1 (5 bases). The CDR3 is 16 amino acids. V was shortened by 1 base and J by 0 bases, with 10 bases between the two germline ends. CDR1 is MGHRA and CDR2 is YSYEKL in the germline V gene. CDR3 loop: CASSQVGALAKNIQYF. The CDR3 DNA reads TGCGCCAGCAGCCAAGTTGGGGCTTTAGCCAAAAACATTCAGTACTTC.

The chain has TRBV14 and TRBJ2-7; D perhaps matches TRBD1 (8 bases). The CDR3 has 15 residues. V lost 1 base, J lost 1 base, and 11 bases lay in between. Germline CDR1 is SGHDN and CDR2 is FVKESK. The CDR3 coding sequence is TGTGCCAGCAGCCAAGTACAGGGGGGGTCCTACGAGCAGTACTTC. Translated: CASSQVQGGSYEQYF.

This clone was detected only once. V usage is TRBV7-9 and J usage is TRBJ1-5; D ambiguous. Germline CDR1 SEHNR, CDR2 FQNEAQ (reference sequence). This CDR3 has 17 residues. Trimming shortened V by 2 bases and J by 2 bases, and 16 bases separated the two germline ends. The CDR3 nucleotides read TGTGCCAGCAGCTTACTTTCTCCGACGGGTGGCAATCAGCCCCAGCATTTT. Its translation is CASSLLSPTGGNQPQHF.

V usage is TRBV19 and J usage is TRBJ2-1, with no clear D. The CDR3 covers 11 residues. V gave up 5 bases and J gave up 7 bases, with 6 bases separating them. Looked up from germline, CDR1 is LNHDA and CDR2 is SQIVND (reference sequence). The CDR3 region has the DNA TGTGCCAGTAGTGTCCTGAATGAGCAGTTCTTC. Translated: CASSVLNEQFF. The full variable domain, completed using reference TRBV19 and TRBJ2-1, is DGGITQSPKYLFRKEGQNVTLSCEQNLNHDAMYWYRQDPGQGLRLIYYSQIVNDFQKGDIAEGYSVSREKKESFPLTVTSAQKNPTAFYLCASSVLNEQFFGPGTRLTVL.

This rearrangement joins TRBV27 to TRBJ2-3; 7 bases are shared with TRBD2. The V gene end was trimmed by 6 bases and the J gene end by 8 bases; junction bases not matched to a gene: 8. This CDR3 is 13 amino acids long. Germline lookup yields CDR1 MNHEY and CDR2 SMNVEV (reference sequence). The DNA of the CDR3 is TGTGCCAGCAGGCCAAACCCGGGGGGTACGCAGTATTTT. It codes for CASRPNPGGTQYF.